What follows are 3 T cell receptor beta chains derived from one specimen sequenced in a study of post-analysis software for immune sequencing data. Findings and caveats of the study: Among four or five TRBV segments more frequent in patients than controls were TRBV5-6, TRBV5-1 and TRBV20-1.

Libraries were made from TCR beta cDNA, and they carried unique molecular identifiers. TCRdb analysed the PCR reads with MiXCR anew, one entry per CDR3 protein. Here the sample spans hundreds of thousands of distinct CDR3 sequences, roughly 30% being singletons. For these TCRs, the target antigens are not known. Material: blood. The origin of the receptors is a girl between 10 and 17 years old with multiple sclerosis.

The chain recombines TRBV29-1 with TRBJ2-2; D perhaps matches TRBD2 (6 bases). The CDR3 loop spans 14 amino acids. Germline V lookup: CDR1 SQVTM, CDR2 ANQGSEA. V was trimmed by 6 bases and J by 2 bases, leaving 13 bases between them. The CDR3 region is CSVGTGTNTGELFF. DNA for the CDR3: TGCAGCGTGGGGACCGGGACTAACACCGGGGAGCTGTTTTTT.

CDR3: CASSVVTGGPYNEQFF. DNA of the CDR3: TGTGCCAGCAGCGTAGTAACGGGGGGCCCCTACAATGAGCAGTTCTTC. The rearrangement joins TRBV9 to TRBJ2-1, with D tentatively TRBD2 (7 bases). CDR1 and CDR2 from the germline V gene are SGDLS and YYNGEE. This CDR3 has 16 amino acids. Trimming stripped 0 bases from V and 2 bases from J, with 12 bases between.

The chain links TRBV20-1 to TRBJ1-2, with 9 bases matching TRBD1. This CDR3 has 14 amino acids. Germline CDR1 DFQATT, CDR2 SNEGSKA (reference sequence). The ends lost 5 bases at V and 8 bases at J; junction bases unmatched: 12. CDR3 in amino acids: CSAGTGTGIGGYTF. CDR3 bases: TGCAGTGCTGGGACCGGGACAGGGATAGGAGGCTACACCTTC.